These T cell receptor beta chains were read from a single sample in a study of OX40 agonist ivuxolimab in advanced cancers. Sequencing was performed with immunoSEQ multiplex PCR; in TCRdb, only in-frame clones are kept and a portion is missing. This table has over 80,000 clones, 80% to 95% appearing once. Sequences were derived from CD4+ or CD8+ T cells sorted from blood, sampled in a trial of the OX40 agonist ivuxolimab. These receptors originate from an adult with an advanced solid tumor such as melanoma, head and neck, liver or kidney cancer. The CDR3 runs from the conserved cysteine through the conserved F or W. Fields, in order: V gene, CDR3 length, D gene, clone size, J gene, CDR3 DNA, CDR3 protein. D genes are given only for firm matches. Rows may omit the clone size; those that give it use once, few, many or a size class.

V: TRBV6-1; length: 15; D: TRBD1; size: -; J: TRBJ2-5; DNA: TGTGCCAGCAGTGAGGGGACAGGGGGTCGAGAGACCCAGTACTTC; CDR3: CASSEGTGGRETQYF
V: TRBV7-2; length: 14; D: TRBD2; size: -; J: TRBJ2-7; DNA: TGTGCCAGCAGCTCACAAACCGGGACTAGCGGGAGTGACTTC; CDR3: CASSSQTGTSGSDF
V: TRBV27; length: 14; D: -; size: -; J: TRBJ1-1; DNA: TGTGCCAGCAGTCACAGGGAGGGGAACACTGAAGCTTTCTTT; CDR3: CASSHREGNTEAFF
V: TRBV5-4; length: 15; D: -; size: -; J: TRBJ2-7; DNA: TGTGCCAGCAGCTTGGAGGGGGGAAGGGCCTACGAGCAGTACTTC; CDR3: CASSLEGGRAYEQYF
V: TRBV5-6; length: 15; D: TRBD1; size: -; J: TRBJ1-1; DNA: TGTGCCAGCAGCTTGGAACAGGGGTGGTACACTGAAGCTTTCTTT; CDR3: CASSLEQGWYTEAFF
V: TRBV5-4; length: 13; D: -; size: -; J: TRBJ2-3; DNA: TGTGCCAGCAGCAATCCCGGGTTAGATACGCAGTATTTT; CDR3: CASSNPGLDTQYF
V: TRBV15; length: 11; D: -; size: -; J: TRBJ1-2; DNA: TGTGCCACCAGCGAGGGGTATGGCTACACCTTC; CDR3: CATSEGYGYTF
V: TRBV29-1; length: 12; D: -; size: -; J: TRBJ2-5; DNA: TGCAGCGTTGAAGTCCTTAGGGAGACCCAGTACTTC; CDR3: CSVEVLRETQYF
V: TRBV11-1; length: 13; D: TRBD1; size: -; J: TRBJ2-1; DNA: TGTGCCAGCAGGAGAACAGGGGACAATGAGCAGTTCTTC; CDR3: CASRRTGDNEQFF
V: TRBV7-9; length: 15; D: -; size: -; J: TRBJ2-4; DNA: TGTGCCAGCAGCTTAGGGGGTTGGGCCAAAAACATTCAGTACTTC; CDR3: CASSLGGWAKNIQYF
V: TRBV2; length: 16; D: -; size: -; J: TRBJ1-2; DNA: TGTGCCAGCAGTTCAACAGTGGGAGGGCCCAACTATGGCTACACCTTC; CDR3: CASSSTVGGPNYGYTF
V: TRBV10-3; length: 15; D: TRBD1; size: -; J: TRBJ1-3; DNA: TGTGCCGCGAAGGGACAGGGGGCGCCTGGAAACACCATATATTTT; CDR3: CAAKGQGAPGNTIYF
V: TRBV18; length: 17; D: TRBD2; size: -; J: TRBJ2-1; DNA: TGTGCCAGCTCACCCTCGTTCCGGGGGGATACCTACAATGAGCAGTTCTTC; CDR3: CASSPSFRGDTYNEQFF
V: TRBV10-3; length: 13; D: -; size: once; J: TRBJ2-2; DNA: TGTGCCATCTACAGGACCCAGACCGGGGAGCTGTTTTTT; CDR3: CAIYRTQTGELFF
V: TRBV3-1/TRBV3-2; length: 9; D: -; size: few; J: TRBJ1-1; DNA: TGTGCCAGCAGCCCCCCAGCTTTCTTT; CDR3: CASSPPAFF
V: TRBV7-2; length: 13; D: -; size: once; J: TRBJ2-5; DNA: TGTGCCAGCAGCTTAGCAGGGAGCGAGACCCAGTACTTC; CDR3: CASSLAGSETQYF
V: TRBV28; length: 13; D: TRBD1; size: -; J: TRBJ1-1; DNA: TGTGCCAGCAGTAAGGGGGACAGGGCTAAAGCTTTCTTT; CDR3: CASSKGDRAKAFF
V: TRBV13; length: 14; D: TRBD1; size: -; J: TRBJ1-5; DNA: TGTGCCAGCAGCGGGACAGGGTGTGTTCAGCCCCAGCATTTT; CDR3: CASSGTGCVQPQHF
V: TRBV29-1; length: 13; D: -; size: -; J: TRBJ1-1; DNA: TGCAGCGTTCGGGAGGGGGGTCGAACTGAAGCTTTCTTT; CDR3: CSVREGGRTEAFF
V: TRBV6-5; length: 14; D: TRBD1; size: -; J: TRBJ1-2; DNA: TGTGCCAGCAGATCCGGGACAGCTAACTATGGCTACACCTTC; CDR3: CASRSGTANYGYTF
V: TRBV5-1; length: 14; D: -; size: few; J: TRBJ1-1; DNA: TGCGCCAGCAGCTTGGATCCCAGTCGGACTGAAGCTTTCTTT; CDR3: CASSLDPSRTEAFF
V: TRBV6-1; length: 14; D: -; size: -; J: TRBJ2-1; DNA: TGTGCCAGCGGTACAGTTAGCTCCTACAATGAGCAGTTCTTC; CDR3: CASGTVSSYNEQFF
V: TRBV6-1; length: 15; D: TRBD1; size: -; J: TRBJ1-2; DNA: TGTGCCAGCAGTGATGACAGGGGGCGAGGAGTTGGCTACACCTTC; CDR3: CASSDDRGRGVGYTF
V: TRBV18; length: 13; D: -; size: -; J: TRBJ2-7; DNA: TGTGCCAGCTCACCACTAGACGATCACGGGCAGTACTTC; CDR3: CASSPLDDHGQYF
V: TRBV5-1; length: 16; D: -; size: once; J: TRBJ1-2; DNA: TGCGCCAGCAGCTTGGACCCAACAGGGAGTGCCTATGGCTACACCTTC; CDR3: CASSLDPTGSAYGYTF
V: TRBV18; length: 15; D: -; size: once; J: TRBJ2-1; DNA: TGTGCCAGCTCACCAACCACTAGCCAGCGCGGTGAGCAGTTCTTC; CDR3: CASSPTTSQRGEQFF
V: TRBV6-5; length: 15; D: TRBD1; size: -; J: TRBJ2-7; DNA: TGTGCCAGCCATCCCGACCCGGGACAGAACTACGAGCAGTACTTC; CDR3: CASHPDPGQNYEQYF
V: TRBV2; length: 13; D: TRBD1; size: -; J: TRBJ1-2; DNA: TGTGCCAGCAGTGAAGGGACAGGGTTGGGCTACACCTTC; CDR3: CASSEGTGLGYTF
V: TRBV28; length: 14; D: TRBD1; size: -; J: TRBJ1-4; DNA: TGTGCCAGCGGCCACAGGGGTGGGAATGAAAAACTGTTTTTT; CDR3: CASGHRGGNEKLFF
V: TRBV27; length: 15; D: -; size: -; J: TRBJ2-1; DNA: TGTGCCAGCAGTTTAGACGGGGGCAGCTACAATGAGCAGTTCTTC; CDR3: CASSLDGGSYNEQFF
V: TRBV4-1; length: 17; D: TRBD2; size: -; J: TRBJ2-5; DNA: TGCGCCAGCAGCCAAGCAGGTCTAGCGGGTCGCCAAGAGACCCAGTACTTC; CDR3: CASSQAGLAGRQETQYF
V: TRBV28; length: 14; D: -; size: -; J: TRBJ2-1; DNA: TGTGCCAGCAATACTCCGGCATCCCACAATGAGCAGTTCTTC; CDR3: CASNTPASHNEQFF
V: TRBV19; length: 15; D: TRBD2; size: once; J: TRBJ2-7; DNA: TGTGCCAGTAGTCCCACCGGGGGGGACCTTTACGAGCAGTACTTC; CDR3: CASSPTGGDLYEQYF
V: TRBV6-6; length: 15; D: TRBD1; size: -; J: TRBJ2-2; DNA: TGTGCCAGCAGGGTAGGGGGCCCCAACACCGGGGAGCTGTTTTTT; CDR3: CASRVGGPNTGELFF
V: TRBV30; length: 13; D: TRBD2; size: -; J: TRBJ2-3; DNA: TGTGCCTGGACTAGCGGGAGTGGAGATACGCAGTATTTT; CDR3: CAWTSGSGDTQYF
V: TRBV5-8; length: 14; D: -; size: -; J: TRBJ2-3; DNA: TGTGCCAGCAGCTTGATAGCAGTCACAGATACGCAGTATTTT; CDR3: CASSLIAVTDTQYF
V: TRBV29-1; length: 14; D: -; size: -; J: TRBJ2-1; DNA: TGCAGCGGGGTCGTAGGAGTGGCGCGCAATGAGCAGTTCTTC; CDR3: CSGVVGVARNEQFF
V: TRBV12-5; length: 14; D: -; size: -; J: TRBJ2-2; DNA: TGTGCTAGTGGTAGGCAAACCAACACCGGGGAGCTGTTTTTT; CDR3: CASGRQTNTGELFF
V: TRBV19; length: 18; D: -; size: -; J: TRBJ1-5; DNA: TGTGCCAGCCACGCGCTTGGGAGTCAGACTACATCTCAACAGCCCCAGCATTTT; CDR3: CASHALGSQTTSQQPQHF
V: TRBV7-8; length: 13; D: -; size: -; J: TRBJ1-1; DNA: TGTGCCAGCAGCTTAGGAGCGAACACTGAAGCTTTCTTT; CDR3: CASSLGANTEAFF
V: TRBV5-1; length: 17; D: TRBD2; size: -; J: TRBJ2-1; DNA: TGCGCCAGCAGCCTAGGACTAGCGGGAGGGCGGGACAATGAGCAGTTCTTC; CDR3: CASSLGLAGGRDNEQFF
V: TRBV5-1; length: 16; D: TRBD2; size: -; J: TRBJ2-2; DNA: TGCGCCAGCAGCGCCGGGACTAGCGGGGGCACCGGGGAGCTGTTTTTT; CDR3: CASSAGTSGGTGELFF
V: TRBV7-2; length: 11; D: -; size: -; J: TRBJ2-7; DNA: TGTGCCAGCAGCAACCAGTACGAGCAGTACTTC; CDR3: CASSNQYEQYF
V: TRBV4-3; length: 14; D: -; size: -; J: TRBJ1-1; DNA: TGCGCCAGCAGCCGACAAGGTATGAACACTGAAGCTTTCTTT; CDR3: CASSRQGMNTEAFF
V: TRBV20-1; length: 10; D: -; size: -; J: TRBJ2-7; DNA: TGCAGTGCTAGAGATTACGAGCAGTACTTC; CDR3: CSARDYEQYF
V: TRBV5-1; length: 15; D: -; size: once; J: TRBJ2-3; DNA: TGCGCCAGCAGCTTGTTGGCTAGCGTTACAGATACGCAGTATTTT; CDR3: CASSLLASVTDTQYF
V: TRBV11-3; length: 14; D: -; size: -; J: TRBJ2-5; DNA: TGTGCCAGCAGCTTATCCTATTCCCAAGAGACCCAGTACTTC; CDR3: CASSLSYSQETQYF
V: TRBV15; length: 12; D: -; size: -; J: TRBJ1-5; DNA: TGTGCCACAAAAGGACGGGCTCGGCCCCAGCATTTT; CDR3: CATKGRARPQHF
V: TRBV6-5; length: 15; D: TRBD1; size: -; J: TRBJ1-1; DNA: TGTGCCAGCAGGGGTGGGACAGGGTCATACACTGAAGCTTTCTTT; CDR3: CASRGGTGSYTEAFF
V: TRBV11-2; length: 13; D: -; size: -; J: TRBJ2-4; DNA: TGTGCCAGCACCGGACTAGCCAAAAACATTCAGTACTTC; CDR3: CASTGLAKNIQYF
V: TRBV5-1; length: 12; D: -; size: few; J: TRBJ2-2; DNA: TGCGCCAGCAGATCGGACACCGGGGAGCTGTTTTTT; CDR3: CASRSDTGELFF
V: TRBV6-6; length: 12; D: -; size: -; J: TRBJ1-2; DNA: TGTGCCAGCAGTGCGACAGACTTCGTCTACACCTTC; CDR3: CASSATDFVYTF
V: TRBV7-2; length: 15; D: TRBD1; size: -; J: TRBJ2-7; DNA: TGTGCCAGCAGCCGCGACAGGGTCAGGGGGCACGAGCAGTACTTC; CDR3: CASSRDRVRGHEQYF
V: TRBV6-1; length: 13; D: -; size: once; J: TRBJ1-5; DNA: TGTGCCAGCAGTGAAGTCCGAGGTCAGCCCCAGCATTTT; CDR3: CASSEVRGQPQHF
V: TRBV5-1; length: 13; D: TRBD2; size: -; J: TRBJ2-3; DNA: TGCGCCAGCAGCTTGGTAGCGGGAGGGACGCAGTATTTT; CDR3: CASSLVAGGTQYF
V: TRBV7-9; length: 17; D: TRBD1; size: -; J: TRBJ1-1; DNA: TGTGCCAGCAGCCGACAGGGGAGGGGAGGGATGAACACTGAAGCTTTCTTT; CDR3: CASSRQGRGGMNTEAFF
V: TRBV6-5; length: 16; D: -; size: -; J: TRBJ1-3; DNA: TGTGCCAGCAGTTACTCGAACACAGGGACTGGAAACACCATATATTTT; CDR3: CASSYSNTGTGNTIYF